These T cell receptor beta chains were read from a single sample in a study of blood T cell repertoires in COVID-19. Data came from immunoSEQ multiplex PCR; TCRdb stores just in-frame clones and leaves some out. The table has 45,000 to 50,000 clones, 80% to 90% seen once. The source material was peripheral blood. The source is a human donor in a cohort sampled during active COVID-19. The CDR3 runs from the conserved cysteine through the conserved F or W. The order of the fields is CDR3 protein, CDR3 DNA, D gene, V gene, J gene, clone size. A D gene is named only where the DNA matches it firmly. Not all rows give a size; the values are once, few, many and, for expanded clones, a class.

CDR3aa: CAISEGQGSNSPLHF
CDR3nt: TGTGCCATCAGTGAGGGGCAGGGTTCCAATTCACCCCTCCACTTT
d_gene: NA
v_gene: TRBV10-3
j_gene: TRBJ1-6
abundance: NA

CDR3aa: CASRAVTNTGELFF
CDR3nt: TGCGCCAGCAGGGCCGTTACGAACACCGGGGAGCTGTTTTTT
d_gene: NA
v_gene: TRBV4-1
j_gene: TRBJ2-2
abundance: NA

CDR3aa: CASSSWGTGVYEQYF
CDR3nt: TGTGCCAGCAGTTCCTGGGGGACAGGGGTCTACGAGCAGTACTTC
d_gene: TRBD1
v_gene: TRBV27
j_gene: TRBJ2-7
abundance: once

CDR3aa: CASGRGWGSEQFF
CDR3nt: TGTGCCAGCGGGAGGGGGTGGGGGAGTGAGCAGTTCTTC
d_gene: NA
v_gene: TRBV6-5
j_gene: TRBJ2-1
abundance: NA

CDR3aa: CASSLDPTGGAGNTIYF
CDR3nt: TGTGCCAGCAGCTTAGACCCCACAGGGGGCGCAGGAAACACCATATATTTT
d_gene: TRBD1
v_gene: TRBV11-2
j_gene: TRBJ1-3
abundance: NA

CDR3aa: CASRTGTGELFF
CDR3nt: TGTGCCAGCAGGACAGGTACCGGGGAGCTGTTTTTT
d_gene: NA
v_gene: TRBV2
j_gene: TRBJ2-2
abundance: few

CDR3aa: CASSQTRQGAQPQHF
CDR3nt: TGCGCCAGCAGCCAAACTCGGCAGGGGGCTCAGCCCCAGCATTTT
d_gene: TRBD1
v_gene: TRBV4-1
j_gene: TRBJ1-5
abundance: few

CDR3aa: CASSYSGGAANYGYTF
CDR3nt: TGTGCCAGCAGTTACAGCGGGGGCGCGGCTAACTATGGCTACACCTTC
d_gene: NA
v_gene: TRBV6-5
j_gene: TRBJ1-2
abundance: few

CDR3aa: CASSQTDRGMNTEAFF
CDR3nt: TGCGCCAGCAGTCAAACAGACAGGGGAATGAACACTGAAGCTTTCTTT
d_gene: TRBD1
v_gene: TRBV23-1
j_gene: TRBJ1-1
abundance: NA

CDR3aa: CASSLGGNYGYTF
CDR3nt: TGTGCCAGCAGCTTGGGAGGGAACTATGGCTACACCTTC
d_gene: NA
v_gene: TRBV5-6
j_gene: TRBJ1-2
abundance: NA

CDR3aa: CASQQREGAEAFF
CDR3nt: TGTGCCAGCCAACAAAGGGAAGGGGCTGAAGCTTTCTTT
d_gene: NA
v_gene: TRBV12-3/TRBV12-4
j_gene: TRBJ1-1
abundance: NA

CDR3aa: CASSSAREGATGELFF
CDR3nt: TGTGCCAGCAGTAGCGCCAGGGAAGGGGCCACCGGGGAGCTGTTTTTT
d_gene: NA
v_gene: TRBV27
j_gene: TRBJ2-2
abundance: NA

CDR3aa: CASSEPGQGWENTEAFF
CDR3nt: TGTGCCAGCAGTGAACCGGGACAGGGATGGGAGAACACTGAAGCTTTCTTT
d_gene: TRBD1
v_gene: TRBV6-1
j_gene: TRBJ1-1
abundance: NA

CDR3aa: CASSLAPEEPQHF
CDR3nt: TGTGCCAGCAGCTTGGCCCCGGAGGAGCCCCAGCATTTT
d_gene: NA
v_gene: TRBV5-8
j_gene: TRBJ1-5
abundance: NA

CDR3aa: CASSLRTGPYEQYF
CDR3nt: TGCGCCAGCAGCCTCAGGACAGGCCCCTACGAGCAGTACTTC
d_gene: TRBD1
v_gene: TRBV5-1
j_gene: TRBJ2-7
abundance: NA

CDR3aa: CSVEGGQGAFF
CDR3nt: TGCAGCGTTGAAGGGGGGCAGGGAGCTTTCTTT
d_gene: NA
v_gene: TRBV29-1
j_gene: TRBJ1-1
abundance: NA

CDR3aa: CASGQGSYNEQFF
CDR3nt: TGTGCCAGCGGACAGGGGTCCTACAATGAGCAGTTCTTC
d_gene: TRBD1
v_gene: TRBV12-3/TRBV12-4
j_gene: TRBJ2-1
abundance: NA

CDR3aa: CASTSQGRFDEQFF
CDR3nt: TGTGCCAGCACCAGCCAGGGCAGGTTCGATGAGCAGTTCTTC
d_gene: NA
v_gene: TRBV3-1/TRBV3-2
j_gene: TRBJ2-1
abundance: NA

CDR3aa: CASSLGTGMAGANVLTF
CDR3nt: TGTGCCAGCAGCTTAGGGACAGGGATGGCTGGGGCCAACGTCCTGACTTTC
d_gene: TRBD1
v_gene: TRBV7-8
j_gene: TRBJ2-6
abundance: once

CDR3aa: CATSRDYGGTGLKDEKLFF
CDR3nt: TGTGCCACCAGCAGAGATTACGGCGGAACAGGGCTAAAGGATGAAAAACTGTTTTTT
d_gene: NA
v_gene: TRBV15
j_gene: TRBJ1-4
abundance: once

CDR3aa: CASSGGGSYNEQFF
CDR3nt: TGTGCCAGCTCGGGGGGCGGCTCCTACAATGAGCAGTTCTTC
d_gene: NA
v_gene: TRBV2
j_gene: TRBJ2-1
abundance: NA

CDR3aa: CASSSHPTTSQLETQYF
CDR3nt: TGTGCCAGCAGTTCTCACCCCACTACTAGTCAGTTAGAGACCCAGTACTTC
d_gene: NA
v_gene: TRBV27
j_gene: TRBJ2-5
abundance: once

CDR3aa: CSVTPREKGNTEAFF
CDR3nt: TGCAGCGTTACCCCCCGGGAAAAAGGGAACACTGAAGCTTTCTTT
d_gene: NA
v_gene: TRBV29-1
j_gene: TRBJ1-1
abundance: NA

CDR3aa: CASSELAGQANEQFF
CDR3nt: TGTGCCAGCAGTGAACTAGCGGGGCAGGCCAATGAGCAGTTCTTC
d_gene: TRBD2
v_gene: TRBV6-1
j_gene: TRBJ2-1
abundance: NA

CDR3aa: CSVEDQDSSYEQYF
CDR3nt: TGCAGCGTTGAAGATCAGGACAGCTCCTACGAGCAGTACTTC
d_gene: NA
v_gene: TRBV29-1
j_gene: TRBJ2-7
abundance: NA

CDR3aa: CASSLVPGRDSPLHF
CDR3nt: TGTGCCAGCAGCTTAGTACCAGGGAGGGATTCACCCCTCCACTTT
d_gene: NA
v_gene: TRBV7-2
j_gene: TRBJ1-6
abundance: NA

CDR3aa: CASFSRSGEHEQFF
CDR3nt: TGTGCCAGCTTCAGCAGGTCAGGGGAACACGAGCAGTTCTTC
d_gene: NA
v_gene: TRBV6-5
j_gene: TRBJ2-1
abundance: NA

CDR3aa: CASRLQGVSEAFF
CDR3nt: TGTGCCAGCAGGCTACAGGGAGTATCTGAAGCTTTCTTT
d_gene: NA
v_gene: TRBV6-5
j_gene: TRBJ1-1
abundance: NA

CDR3aa: CASSYVAGVDYEQFF
CDR3nt: TGTGCCAGCAGTTACGTAGCGGGGGTAGACTATGAGCAGTTCTTC
d_gene: TRBD2
v_gene: TRBV6-5
j_gene: TRBJ2-1
abundance: NA

CDR3aa: CASSAAGPPATNYGYTF
CDR3nt: TGTGCCAGTAGTGCCGCGGGACCGCCGGCGACTAACTATGGCTACACCTTC
d_gene: NA
v_gene: TRBV19
j_gene: TRBJ1-2
abundance: NA

CDR3aa: CSVPGQGFPYGYTF
CDR3nt: TGCAGCGTACCGGGACAGGGGTTTCCTTATGGCTACACCTTC
d_gene: TRBD1
v_gene: TRBV29-1
j_gene: TRBJ1-2
abundance: NA

CDR3aa: CASRGGFRTGELFF
CDR3nt: TGTGCCAGCAGGGGGGGGTTCCGCACCGGGGAGCTGTTTTTT
d_gene: TRBD2
v_gene: TRBV28
j_gene: TRBJ2-2
abundance: NA

CDR3aa: CASSPPRATDTQYF
CDR3nt: TGTGCCAGCAGCCCGCCGCGGGCCACAGATACGCAGTATTTT
d_gene: NA
v_gene: TRBV6-5
j_gene: TRBJ2-3
abundance: NA

CDR3aa: CASSDIGFADLRGYGELFF
CDR3nt: TGTGCCAGCAGTGATATAGGGTTCGCCGATTTAAGGGGGTACGGGGAGCTGTTTTTT
d_gene: NA
v_gene: TRBV2
j_gene: TRBJ2-2
abundance: few

CDR3aa: CASSQYNNTVSETQYF
CDR3nt: TGCGCCAGCAGTCAATATAACAACACCGTATCTGAGACCCAGTACTTC
d_gene: NA
v_gene: TRBV23-1
j_gene: TRBJ2-5
abundance: NA